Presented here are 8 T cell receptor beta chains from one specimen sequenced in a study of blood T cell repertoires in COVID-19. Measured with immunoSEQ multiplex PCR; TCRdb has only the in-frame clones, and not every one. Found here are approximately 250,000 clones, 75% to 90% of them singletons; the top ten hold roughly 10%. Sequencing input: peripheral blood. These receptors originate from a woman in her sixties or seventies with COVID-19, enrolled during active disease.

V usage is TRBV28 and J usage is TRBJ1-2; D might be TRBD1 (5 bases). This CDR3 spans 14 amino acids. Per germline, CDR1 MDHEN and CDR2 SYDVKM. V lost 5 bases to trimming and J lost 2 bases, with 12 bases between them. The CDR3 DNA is TGTGCCAGCAGTACTGGACACGTCAACTATGGCTACACCTTC. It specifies CASSTGHVNYGYTF.

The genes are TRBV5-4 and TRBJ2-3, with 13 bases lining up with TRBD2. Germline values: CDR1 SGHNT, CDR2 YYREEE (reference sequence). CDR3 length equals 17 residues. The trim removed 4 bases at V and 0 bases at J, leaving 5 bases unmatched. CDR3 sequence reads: CASSKGLAGTSTDTQYF. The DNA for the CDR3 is TGTGCCAGCAGCAAGGGACTAGCGGGGACTAGCACAGATACGCAGTATTTT.

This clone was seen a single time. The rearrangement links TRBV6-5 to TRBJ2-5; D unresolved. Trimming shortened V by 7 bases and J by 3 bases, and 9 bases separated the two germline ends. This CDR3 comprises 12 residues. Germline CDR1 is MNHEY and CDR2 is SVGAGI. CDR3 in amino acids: CASKTSEETQYF. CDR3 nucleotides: TGTGCCAGCAAGACATCTGAAGAGACCCAGTACTTC.

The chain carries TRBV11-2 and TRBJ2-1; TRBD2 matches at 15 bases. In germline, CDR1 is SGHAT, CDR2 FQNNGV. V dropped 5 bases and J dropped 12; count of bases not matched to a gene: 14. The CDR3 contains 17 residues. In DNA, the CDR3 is TGTGCCAGCAGCCCCCCGGGGGGACTAGCGGGAGGAGGGGCGCAGTTCTTC. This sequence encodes CASSPPGGLAGGGAQFF. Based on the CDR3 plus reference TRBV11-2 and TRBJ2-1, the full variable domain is EAGVAQSPRYKIIEKRQSVAFWCNPISGHATLYWYQQILGQGPKLLIQFQNNGVVDDSQLPKDRFSAERLKGVDSTLKIQPAKLEDSAVYLCASSPPGGLAGGGAQFFGPGTRLTVL.

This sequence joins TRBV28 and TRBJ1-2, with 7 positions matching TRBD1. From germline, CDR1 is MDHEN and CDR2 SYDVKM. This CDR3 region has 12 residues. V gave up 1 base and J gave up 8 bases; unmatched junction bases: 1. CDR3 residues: CASSLLGGGYTF. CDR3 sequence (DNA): TGTGCCAGCAGTTTATTAGGGGGCGGCTACACCTTC.

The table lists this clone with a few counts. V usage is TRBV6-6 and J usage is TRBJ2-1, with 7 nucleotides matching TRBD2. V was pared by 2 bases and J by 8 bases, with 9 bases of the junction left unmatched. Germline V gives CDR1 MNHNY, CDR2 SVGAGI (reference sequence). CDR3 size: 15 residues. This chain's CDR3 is CASSYGGEAVHEQFF. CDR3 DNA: TGTGCCAGCAGTTACGGGGGGGAGGCGGTGCATGAGCAGTTCTTC.

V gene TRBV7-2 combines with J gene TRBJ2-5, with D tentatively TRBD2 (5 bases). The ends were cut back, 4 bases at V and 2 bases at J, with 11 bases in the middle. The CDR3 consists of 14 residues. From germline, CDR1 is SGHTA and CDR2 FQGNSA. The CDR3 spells CASSSDWSQETQYF. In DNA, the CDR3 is TGTGCCAGCAGCTCGGACTGGAGTCAAGAGACCCAGTACTTC.

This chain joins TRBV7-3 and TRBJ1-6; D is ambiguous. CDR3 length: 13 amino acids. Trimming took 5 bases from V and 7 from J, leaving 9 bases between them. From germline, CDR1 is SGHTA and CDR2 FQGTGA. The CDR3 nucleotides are TGTGCCAGCAGCCCTCAGAAGAATTCACCCCTCCACTTT. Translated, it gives CASSPQKNSPLHF.